A selection of T cell receptor beta chains follows, all from one sample in a study of CD8+ T cells in alopecia areata. TCRdb keeps only in-frame clones here, not all; method: immunoSEQ multiplex PCR. The sample has around 150,000 clones; less than 80% are singletons. Sequencing used CD4+ T cells sorted from blood, obtained at week 24, from a patient treated with tofacitinib. Receptor source: a human donor with alopecia areata. CDR3s include the opening cysteine and the closing phenylalanine or tryptophan. D genes are given only for firm matches. Only part of the rows carry a size: once, few, many, or a class if the clone is expanded.

CASGLAGGNTQYF | TGTGCCTCCGGACTAGCGGGGGGTAATACGCAGTATTTT | TRBJ2-3 | TRBV30 | TRBD2 | -
CASSSSSAGARYF | TGTGCCAGCAGCTCATCTTCAGCGGGGGCGAGGTATTTT | TRBJ2-3 | TRBV6-5 | TRBD2 | -
CASSLRPPGTGSFYGYTF | TGCGCCAGCAGCCTGAGGCCCCCCGGGACAGGGTCTTTCTATGGCTACACCTTC | TRBJ1-2 | TRBV5-1 | TRBD1 | -
CASSLAEWDGQYF | TGTGCCAGCAGCTTAGCCGAGTGGGATGGGCAGTATTTT | TRBJ2-3 | TRBV7-9 | - | once
CSVVLQVRGTEAFF | TGCAGCGTTGTCCTACAGGTTAGGGGCACTGAAGCTTTCTTT | TRBJ1-1 | TRBV29-1 | - | -
CSVGLRGQRETQYF | TGCAGCGTTGGCCTTAGGGGACAGCGGGAGACCCAGTACTTC | TRBJ2-5 | TRBV29-1 | TRBD1 | -
CSVEELGNYNEQFF | TGCAGCGTTGAAGAGTTGGGGAACTACAATGAGCAGTTCTTC | TRBJ2-1 | TRBV29-1 | - | -
CASSTGAGQETQYF | TGTGCCAGCAGTACTGGGGCAGGGCAAGAGACCCAGTACTTC | TRBJ2-5 | TRBV6-5 | - | -
CAISETGRGETQYF | TGTGCCATCAGTGAAACAGGGAGGGGAGAGACCCAGTACTTC | TRBJ2-5 | TRBV10-3 | - | few
CASSKGRQGSDLYGYTF | TGTGCCAGCAGCAAAGGGCGACAGGGGTCGGACCTCTATGGCTACACCTTC | TRBJ1-2 | TRBV21-1 | - | -
CASSFLVLGSGANVLTF | TGTGCCAGCAGCTTCCTGGTGTTGGGGTCTGGGGCCAACGTCCTGACTTTC | TRBJ2-6 | TRBV7-9 | - | few
CASSADRASGGYTF | TGTGCCAGCTCAGCGGACAGGGCCTCCGGGGGCTACACCTTC | TRBJ1-2 | TRBV18 | TRBD1 | -
CASRAAGGSGETQYF | TGTGCCAGCAGAGCCGCTGGAGGCAGCGGAGAGACCCAGTACTTC | TRBJ2-5 | TRBV28 | - | once
CASSARQGPQETQYF | TGTGCCAGCAGCGCCCGACAGGGCCCCCAAGAGACCCAGTACTTC | TRBJ2-5 | TRBV25-1 | TRBD1 | -
CSVEGDSGELFF | TGCAGCGTTGAAGGGGACTCCGGGGAGCTGTTTTTT | TRBJ2-2 | TRBV29-1 | - | few
CASKGFSAEAFF | TGTGCCAGCAAAGGGTTTTCCGCTGAAGCTTTCTTT | TRBJ1-1 | TRBV2 | - | -
CAWRARSLETQYF | TGTGCCTGGCGTGCAAGGAGCTTGGAGACCCAGTACTTC | TRBJ2-5 | TRBV30 | - | -
CSVGTGVLTEQYF | TGCAGCGTTGGGACAGGGGTTCTCACCGAGCAGTACTTC | TRBJ2-7 | TRBV29-1 | TRBD1 | -
CSVPATGYNEQFF | TGCAGCGTCCCAGCAACAGGGTACAATGAGCAGTTCTTC | TRBJ2-1 | TRBV29-1 | - | -
CASSPSHGYTF | TGTGCCAGCTCACCGTCCCACGGCTACACCTTC | TRBJ1-2 | TRBV18 | - | -
CASALWDKQETQYF | TGCGCCAGCGCCCTCTGGGACAAGCAAGAGACCCAGTACTTC | TRBJ2-5 | TRBV5-1 | - | once
CSVEKDPTFYTF | TGCAGCGTTGAAAAAGATCCCACATTCTACACCTTC | TRBJ1-2 | TRBV29-1 | - | -
CASSQGDRSEETQYF | TGCGCCAGCAGCCAAGGGGACAGGTCAGAAGAGACCCAGTACTTC | TRBJ2-5 | TRBV4-1 | TRBD1 | few
CSIRDRGGNEQFF | TGCAGCATCCGGGACAGGGGCGGGAATGAGCAGTTCTTC | TRBJ2-1 | TRBV29-1 | TRBD1 | -
CASSSNRHSGANVLTF | TGTGCCAGCAGTTCGAACAGGCACTCTGGGGCCAACGTCCTGACTTTC | TRBJ2-6 | TRBV6-5 | - | -
CSVAWSTEAFF | TGCAGCGTGGCCTGGAGCACTGAAGCTTTCTTT | TRBJ1-1 | TRBV29-1 | - | -
CATSRGAGYAENTEAFF | TGTGCCACCAGCAGAGGGGCAGGGTACGCCGAGAACACTGAAGCTTTCTTT | TRBJ1-1 | TRBV15 | - | -
CASSFDRGDEKLFF | TGCGCCAGCAGCTTTGACAGGGGCGACGAAAAACTGTTTTTT | TRBJ1-4 | TRBV5-1 | TRBD1 | few
CASTIRGGSMGEQYF | TGTGCCAGCACCATCCGAGGGGGCTCAATGGGCGAGCAGTACTTC | TRBJ2-7 | TRBV6-6 | TRBD1 | -
CASSAWTGSNQPQHF | TGTGCCAGCAGCGCCTGGACAGGGAGCAATCAGCCCCAGCATTTT | TRBJ1-5 | TRBV6-5 | TRBD1 | -
CASVVQAGVYNEQFF | TGTGCCTCCGTAGTACAGGCCGGGGTTTACAATGAGCAGTTCTTC | TRBJ2-1 | TRBV30 | - | -
CASQNPGYGGYTF | TGTGCCAGCCAAAATCCAGGATACGGGGGCTACACCTTC | TRBJ1-2 | TRBV6-5 | - | -
CALPDRAQGANEQFF | TGTGCCCTCCCAGACCGGGCACAGGGGGCGAATGAGCAGTTCTTC | TRBJ2-1 | TRBV10-3 | TRBD1 | few
CASSVVGVGRTDTQYF | TGTGCCAGCAGCGTAGTGGGAGTGGGGAGAACAGATACGCAGTATTTT | TRBJ2-3 | TRBV9 | - | -
CASSPAISTDTQYF | TGCGCCAGCAGCCCGGCCATAAGCACAGATACGCAGTATTTT | TRBJ2-3 | TRBV5-1 | - | few
CASSLEYSSQPYEQYF | TGCGCCAGCAGCTTGGAATATTCTAGTCAACCCTACGAGCAGTACTTC | TRBJ2-7 | TRBV5-1 | - | -
CASRGQTNQPQHF | TGTGCCAGCCGGGGACAGACCAATCAGCCCCAGCATTTT | TRBJ1-5 | TRBV28 | TRBD1 | -
CASSQDLREGEKLFF | TGTGCCAGCAGCCAAGATCTCAGGGAGGGGGAAAAACTGTTTTTT | TRBJ1-4 | TRBV5-5 | - | -
CASETSGGLYQETQYF | TGTGCCAGCGAAACTAGCGGGGGGTTGTACCAAGAGACCCAGTACTTC | TRBJ2-5 | TRBV27 | TRBD2 | -
CASSVATGSYEQYF | TGTGCCAGCAGCGTAGCTACAGGGTCCTACGAGCAGTACTTC | TRBJ2-7 | TRBV9 | - | few
CSVRTGGSSYEQYF | TGCAGCGTTAGGACAGGAGGATCCTCCTACGAGCAGTACTTC | TRBJ2-7 | TRBV29-1 | TRBD1 | -
CAWRGAGDNSPLHF | TGTGCCTGGAGGGGCGCAGGAGATAATTCACCCCTCCACTTT | TRBJ1-6 | TRBV30 | - | few
CASSQDRGGDYGYTF | TGCGCCAGCAGCCAAGATCGGGGGGGTGACTATGGCTACACCTTC | TRBJ1-2 | TRBV4-1 | - | -
CAWSVLGGSNQPQHF | TGTGCCTGGAGTGTACTCGGGGGAAGCAATCAGCCCCAGCATTTT | TRBJ1-5 | TRBV30 | - | once
CASSPAGRMQYF | TGTGCCAGCAGCCCGGCGGGCCGCATGCAGTATTTT | TRBJ2-3 | TRBV6-5 | - | -
CASSLVGASGEKLFF | TGTGCCAGCAGCTTAGTCGGGGCATCCGGTGAAAAACTGTTTTTT | TRBJ1-4 | TRBV11-2 | - | -
CASSLEETGNEQFF | TGTGCCAGCAGCCTAGAGGAGACGGGCAATGAGCAGTTCTTC | TRBJ2-1 | TRBV7-9 | - | few
CASSQPGGHSYEQYF | TGCGCCAGCAGTCAACCAGGTGGCCACTCCTACGAGCAGTACTTC | TRBJ2-7 | TRBV23-1 | - | -